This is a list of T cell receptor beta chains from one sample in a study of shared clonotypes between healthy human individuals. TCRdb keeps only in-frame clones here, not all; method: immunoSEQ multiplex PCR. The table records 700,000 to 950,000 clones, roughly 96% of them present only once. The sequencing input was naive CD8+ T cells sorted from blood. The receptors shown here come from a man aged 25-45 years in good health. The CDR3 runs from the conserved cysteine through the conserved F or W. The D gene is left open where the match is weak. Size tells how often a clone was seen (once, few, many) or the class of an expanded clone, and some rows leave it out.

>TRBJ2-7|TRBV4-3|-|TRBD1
TGCGCCAGCAGCCAAGAGGCCCCGGGACAGGGGACCTACGAGCAGTACTTC
CASSQEAPGQGTYEQYF
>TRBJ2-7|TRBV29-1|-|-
TGCAGCGTTGAAGGTAGCGGAGAAACCTACGAGCAGTACTTC
CSVEGSGETYEQYF
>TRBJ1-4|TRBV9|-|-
TGTGCCAGCAGCGTAGTTGGTCAGGCTAATGAAAAACTGTTTTTT
CASSVVGQANEKLFF
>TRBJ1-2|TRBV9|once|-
TGTGCCAGTCTCGGGCTCTATGGCTACACCTTC
CASLGLYGYTF
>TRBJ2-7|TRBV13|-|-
TGTGCCAGCAGCTTAGATGGGACCCCTACCTACGAGCAGTACTTC
CASSLDGTPTYEQYF
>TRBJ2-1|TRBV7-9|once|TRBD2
TGTGCCAGCAGCTTCGATCTAGCGGGAGGGCCCTACAATGAGCAGTTCTTC
CASSFDLAGGPYNEQFF
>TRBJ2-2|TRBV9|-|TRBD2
TGTGCCAGCAGCGTAGAACTGAGCGGGAGACGTAACACCGGGGAGCTGTTTTTT
CASSVELSGRRNTGELFF
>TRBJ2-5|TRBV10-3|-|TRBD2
TGTGCCATCAGTGAGTCAGCTAGCGGGAGCCGATATGAGACCCAGTACTTC
CAISESASGSRYETQYF
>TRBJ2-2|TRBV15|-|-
TGTGCCACCAGCAGAGAGGGACCTCGAGGCACCGGGGAGCTGTTTTTT
CATSREGPRGTGELFF
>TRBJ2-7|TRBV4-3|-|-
TGCGCCAGCAGCCAAGCCAGGGCAGCGTGGGGCTACGAGCAGTACTTC
CASSQARAAWGYEQYF
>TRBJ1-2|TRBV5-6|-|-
TGTGCCAGCAGCTCAGCAGGCGCCCGGGGTGGCTACACCTTC
CASSSAGARGGYTF
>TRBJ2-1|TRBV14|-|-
TGTGCCAGCAGCTATTTGGGGCTGGACAATGAGCAGTTCTTC
CASSYLGLDNEQFF
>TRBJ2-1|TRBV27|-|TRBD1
TGTGCCAGCAGTGACTCCAGGGGGCTTAATGAGCAGTTCTTC
CASSDSRGLNEQFF
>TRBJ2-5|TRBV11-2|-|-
TGTGCCAGCAGCCGACCCACCCAGGGGCGAGAGACCCAGTACTTC
CASSRPTQGRETQYF
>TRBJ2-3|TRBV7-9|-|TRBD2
TGTGCCAGCAGCTTTCGGTTCAACGGGACTAGCGGGGGCACAGATACGCAGTATTTT
CASSFRFNGTSGGTDTQYF
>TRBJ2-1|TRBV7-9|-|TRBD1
TGTGCCAGCAGCTTGGGCCAGGGGGCCCGCAATGAGCAGTTCTTC
CASSLGQGARNEQFF
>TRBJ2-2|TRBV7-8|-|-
TGTGCCAGCAGCCGGACGCTGGAGACGAACACCGGGGAGCTGTTTTTT
CASSRTLETNTGELFF
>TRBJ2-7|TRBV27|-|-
TGTGCCAGCAGTTTATTCCCAAGCTACGAGCAGTACTTC
CASSLFPSYEQYF
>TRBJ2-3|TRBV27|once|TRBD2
TGTGCCAGCAGTTCTCTAGCGGGGACAGATACGCAGTATTTT
CASSSLAGTDTQYF
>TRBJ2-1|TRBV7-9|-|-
TGTGCCAGCAGCCAGGAATCCCAAGGGCACAATGAGCAGTTCTTC
CASSQESQGHNEQFF
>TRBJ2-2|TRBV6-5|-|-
TGTGCCAGCAGTTACTCGAACGTTAACACCGGGGAGCTGTTTTTT
CASSYSNVNTGELFF
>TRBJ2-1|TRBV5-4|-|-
TGTGCCAGCAGCTTTAAGGGAGGACTATCGTACAATGAGCAGTTCTTC
CASSFKGGLSYNEQFF
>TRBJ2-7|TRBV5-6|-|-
TGTGCCAGCAGCAAAGACTACGAGCAGTACTTC
CASSKDYEQYF
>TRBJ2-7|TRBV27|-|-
TGTGCCAGCAGTTCTCTGGCGGGAAACGAGCAGTACTTC
CASSSLAGNEQYF
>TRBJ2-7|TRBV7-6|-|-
TGTGCCAGCAGCTTAGAGATTCCCTACGAGCAGTACTTC
CASSLEIPYEQYF
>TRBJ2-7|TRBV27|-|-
TGTGCCAGCAGTCTGGCAGGGACGACCTACGAGCAGTACTTC
CASSLAGTTYEQYF
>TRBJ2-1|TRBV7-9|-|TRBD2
TGTGCCAGCAGCTCCCGACTAGCGGGAGACAATGAGCAGTTCTTC
CASSSRLAGDNEQFF
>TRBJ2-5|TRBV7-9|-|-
TGTGCCAGCAGCTTACAAGTCCAAGAGACCCAGTACTTC
CASSLQVQETQYF
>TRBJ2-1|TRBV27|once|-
TGTGCCAGCAGTTTATTGGGTATGGATGAGCAGTTCTTC
CASSLLGMDEQFF
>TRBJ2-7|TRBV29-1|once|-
TGCAGCGTTGAAGATCTGAAGGGGGAGTCCTACGAGCAGTACTTC
CSVEDLKGESYEQYF
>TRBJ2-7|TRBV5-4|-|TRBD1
TGTGCCAGCAGCTGGACAGGCGCCTACGAGCAGTACTTC
CASSWTGAYEQYF
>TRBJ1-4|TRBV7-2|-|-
TGTGCCAGCAGCGCCAAACAGGGCCCAACTAATGAAAAACTGTTTTTT
CASSAKQGPTNEKLFF
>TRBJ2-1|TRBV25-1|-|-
TGTGCCAGCAGTGAATCCTGGGGCTTGAATGAGCAGTTCTTC
CASSESWGLNEQFF
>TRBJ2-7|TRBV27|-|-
TGTGCCAGCAGTCCCTCAGGTGCGCGAGACGAGCAGTACTTC
CASSPSGARDEQYF
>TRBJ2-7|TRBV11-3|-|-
TGTGCCAGCAGCGCGGGACCTGGGGTCTACGAGCAGTACTTC
CASSAGPGVYEQYF
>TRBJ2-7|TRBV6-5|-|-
TGTGCCAGCAGTTACGCCTATAACTACGAGCAGTACTTC
CASSYAYNYEQYF
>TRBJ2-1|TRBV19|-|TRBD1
TGTGCCAGTAGCTCCGGGGACAGATCCTACAATGAGCAGTTCTTC
CASSSGDRSYNEQFF
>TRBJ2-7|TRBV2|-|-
TGTGCCAGCACTGACTATACAGAGTCCTACGAGCAGTACTTC
CASTDYTESYEQYF
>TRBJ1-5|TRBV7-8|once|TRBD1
TGTGCCAGCAGCCATCTGGGGGCAGGGGGTAGCAATCAGCCCCAGCATTTT
CASSHLGAGGSNQPQHF
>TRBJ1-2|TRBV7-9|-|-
TGTGCCAGCAGCCCGGATGCTGACCATGGCTACACCTTC
CASSPDADHGYTF
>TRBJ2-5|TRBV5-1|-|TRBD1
TGCGCCAGCAGCCCCTCCGGGACAGGGCTACCCCAAGAGACCCAGTACTTC
CASSPSGTGLPQETQYF
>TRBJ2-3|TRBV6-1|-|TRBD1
TGTGCCAGCAGTGAAGCGGTTCCGGGGACAGGGTTCACAGATACGCAGTATTTT
CASSEAVPGTGFTDTQYF
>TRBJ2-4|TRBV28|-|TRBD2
TGTGCCAGCAGTTTTGGGGAGGGTGGATTCCTAGCCAAAAACATTCAGTACTTC
CASSFGEGGFLAKNIQYF
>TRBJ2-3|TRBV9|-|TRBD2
TGTGCCAGCAGCGTCCGACCCGGGACTAGCGTTTTCCCAGATACGCAGTATTTT
CASSVRPGTSVFPDTQYF
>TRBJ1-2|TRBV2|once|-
TGTGCCAGCAGTCCGGCCCAGGGCTACACCTTC
CASSPAQGYTF
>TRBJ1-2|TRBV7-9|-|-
TGTGCCAGCAGCAAACAGGTTAACTATGGCTACACCTTC
CASSKQVNYGYTF
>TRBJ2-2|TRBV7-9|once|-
TGTGCCAGCAGCTTTTTCACCGGGGAGCTGTTTTTT
CASSFFTGELFF
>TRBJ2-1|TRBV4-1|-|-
TGCGCCAGCAGCCATGAGTCCCTGGGCTCCTACAATGAGCAGTTCTTC
CASSHESLGSYNEQFF
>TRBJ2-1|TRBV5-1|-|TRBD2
TGCGCCAGCAGCTTGTACGGGACTAGCGGGAGGGCAGATGAGCAGTTCTTC
CASSLYGTSGRADEQFF
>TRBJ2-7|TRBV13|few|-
TGTGCCAGCAGCTCAACCTACGAGCAGTACTTC
CASSSTYEQYF
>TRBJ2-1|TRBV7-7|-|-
TGTGCCAGCAGCTGGCGGGGTAGCTCCTACAATGAGCAGTTCTTC
CASSWRGSSYNEQFF
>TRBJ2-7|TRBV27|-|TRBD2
TGTGCCAGCAGCCAACTAGCGGGAGGAACCTACGAGCAGTACTTC
CASSQLAGGTYEQYF
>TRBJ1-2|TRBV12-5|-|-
TGTGCTAGTGCCCCCGGGGGGGGCGGCTACACCTTC
CASAPGGGGYTF